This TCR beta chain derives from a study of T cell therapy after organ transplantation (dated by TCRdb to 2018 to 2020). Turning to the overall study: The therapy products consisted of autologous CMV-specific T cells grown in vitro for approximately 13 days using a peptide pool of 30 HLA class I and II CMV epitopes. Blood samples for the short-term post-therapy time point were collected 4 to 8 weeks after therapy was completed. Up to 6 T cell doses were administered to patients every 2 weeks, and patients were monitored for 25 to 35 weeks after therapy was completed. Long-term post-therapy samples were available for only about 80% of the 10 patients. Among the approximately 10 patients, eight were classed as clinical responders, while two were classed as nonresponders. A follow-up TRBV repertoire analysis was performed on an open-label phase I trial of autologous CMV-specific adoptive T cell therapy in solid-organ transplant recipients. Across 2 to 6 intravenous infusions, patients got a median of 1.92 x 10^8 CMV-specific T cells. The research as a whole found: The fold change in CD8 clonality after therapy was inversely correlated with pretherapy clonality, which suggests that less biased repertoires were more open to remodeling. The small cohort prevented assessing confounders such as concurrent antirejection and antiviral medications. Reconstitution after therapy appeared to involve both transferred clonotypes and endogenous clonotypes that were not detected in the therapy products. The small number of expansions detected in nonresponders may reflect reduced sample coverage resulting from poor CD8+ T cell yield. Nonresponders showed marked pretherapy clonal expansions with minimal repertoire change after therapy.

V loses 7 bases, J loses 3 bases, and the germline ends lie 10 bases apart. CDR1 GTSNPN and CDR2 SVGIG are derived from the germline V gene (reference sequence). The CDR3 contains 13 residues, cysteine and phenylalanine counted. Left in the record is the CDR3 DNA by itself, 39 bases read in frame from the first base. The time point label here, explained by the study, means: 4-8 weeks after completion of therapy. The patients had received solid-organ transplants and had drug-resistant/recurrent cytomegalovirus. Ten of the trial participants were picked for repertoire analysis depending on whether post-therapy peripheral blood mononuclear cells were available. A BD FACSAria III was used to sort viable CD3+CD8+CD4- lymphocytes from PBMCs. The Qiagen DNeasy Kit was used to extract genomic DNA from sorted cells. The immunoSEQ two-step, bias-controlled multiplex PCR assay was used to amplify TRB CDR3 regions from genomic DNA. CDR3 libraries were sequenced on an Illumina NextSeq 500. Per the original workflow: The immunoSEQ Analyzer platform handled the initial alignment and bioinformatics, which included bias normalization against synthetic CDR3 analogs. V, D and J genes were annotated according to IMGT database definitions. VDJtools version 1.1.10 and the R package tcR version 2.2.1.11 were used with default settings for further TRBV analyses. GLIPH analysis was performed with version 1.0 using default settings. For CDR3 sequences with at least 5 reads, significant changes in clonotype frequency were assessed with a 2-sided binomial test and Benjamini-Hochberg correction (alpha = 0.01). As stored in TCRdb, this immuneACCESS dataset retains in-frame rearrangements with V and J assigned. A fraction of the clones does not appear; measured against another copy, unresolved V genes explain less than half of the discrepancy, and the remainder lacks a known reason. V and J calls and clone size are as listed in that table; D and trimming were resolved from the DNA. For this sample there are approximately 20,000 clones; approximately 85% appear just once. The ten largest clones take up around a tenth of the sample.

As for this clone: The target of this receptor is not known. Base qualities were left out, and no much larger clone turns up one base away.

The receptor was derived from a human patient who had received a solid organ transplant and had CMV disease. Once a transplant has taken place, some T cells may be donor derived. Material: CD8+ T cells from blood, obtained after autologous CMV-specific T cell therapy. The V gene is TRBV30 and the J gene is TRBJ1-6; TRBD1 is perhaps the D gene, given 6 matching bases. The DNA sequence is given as TGTGCCTCGGACAGACTCTATAATTCACCCCTCCACTTT. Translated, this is CASDRLYNSPLHF.